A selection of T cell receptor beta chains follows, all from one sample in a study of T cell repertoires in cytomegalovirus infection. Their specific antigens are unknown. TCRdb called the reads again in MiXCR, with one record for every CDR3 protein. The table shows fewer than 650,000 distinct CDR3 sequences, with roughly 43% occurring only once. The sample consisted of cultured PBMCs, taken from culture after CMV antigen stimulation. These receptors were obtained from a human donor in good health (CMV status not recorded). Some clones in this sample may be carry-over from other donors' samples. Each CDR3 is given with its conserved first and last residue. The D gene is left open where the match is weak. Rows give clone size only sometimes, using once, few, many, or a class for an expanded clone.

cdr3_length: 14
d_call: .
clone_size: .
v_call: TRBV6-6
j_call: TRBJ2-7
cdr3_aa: CASSYGPDTYEQYF
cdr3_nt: TGTGCCAGCAGTTACGGTCCTGATACCTACGAGCAGTACTTC

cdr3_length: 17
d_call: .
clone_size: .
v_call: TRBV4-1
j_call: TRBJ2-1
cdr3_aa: CASSQGGVAEKGNEQFF
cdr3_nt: TGCGCCAGCAGCCAAGGTGGGGTAGCGGAAAAAGGGAATGAGCAGTTCTTC

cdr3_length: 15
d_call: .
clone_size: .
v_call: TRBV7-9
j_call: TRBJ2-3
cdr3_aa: CASSPSGTPLGKQYF
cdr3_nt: TGTGCCAGCAGCCCCTCCGGGACCCCCTTGGGGAAGCAGTATTTT

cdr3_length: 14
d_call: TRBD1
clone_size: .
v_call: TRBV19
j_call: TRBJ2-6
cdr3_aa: CASSQQGAANVLTF
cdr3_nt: TGTGCCAGTAGTCAACAGGGGGCAGCCAACGTCCTGACTTTC

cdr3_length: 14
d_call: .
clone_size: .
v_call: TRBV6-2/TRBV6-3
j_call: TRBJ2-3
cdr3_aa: CASSYIRGLDTQYF
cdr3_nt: TGTGCCAGCAGTTACATCAGAGGCCTGGATACGCAGTATTTT

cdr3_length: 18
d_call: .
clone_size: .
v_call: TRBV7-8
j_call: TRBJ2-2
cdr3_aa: CASRLARVLMYDTGELFF
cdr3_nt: TGTGCCAGCAGATTAGCGCGGGTTTTAATGTATGATACCGGGGAGCTGTTTTTT

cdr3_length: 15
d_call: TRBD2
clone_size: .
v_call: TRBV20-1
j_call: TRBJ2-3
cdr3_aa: CSAMTSGSRADTQYF
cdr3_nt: TGCAGTGCTATGACTAGCGGGAGTAGGGCAGATACGCAGTATTTT

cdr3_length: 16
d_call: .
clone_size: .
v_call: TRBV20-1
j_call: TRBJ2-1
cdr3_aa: CSARRGGGRSYNEQFF
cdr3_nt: TGCAGTGCTCGGCGGGGTGGCGGACGCTCCTACAATGAGCAGTTCTTC

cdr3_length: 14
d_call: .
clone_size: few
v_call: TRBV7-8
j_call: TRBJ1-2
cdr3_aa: CASSPWGGYYGYTF
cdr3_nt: TGTGCCAGCAGCCCCTGGGGGGGGTACTATGGCTACACCTTC

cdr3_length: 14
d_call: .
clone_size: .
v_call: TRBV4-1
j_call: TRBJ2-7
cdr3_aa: CASSQVDGTYEQYF
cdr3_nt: TGCGCCAGCAGCCAAGTTGACGGGACCTACGAGCAGTACTTC

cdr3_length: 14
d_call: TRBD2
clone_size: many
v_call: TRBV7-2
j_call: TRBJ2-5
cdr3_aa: CASSLEAGQETQYF
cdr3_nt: TGTGCCAGCAGCTTAGAAGCGGGGCAAGAGACCCAGTACTTC

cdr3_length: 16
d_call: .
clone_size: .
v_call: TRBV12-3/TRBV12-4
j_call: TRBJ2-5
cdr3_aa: CASSQEQKTYQETQYF
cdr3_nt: TGTGCCAGCAGCCAGGAGCAGAAAACGTACCAAGAGACCCAGTACTTC

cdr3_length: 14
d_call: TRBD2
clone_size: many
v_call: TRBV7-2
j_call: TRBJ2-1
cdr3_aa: CASSWTSGNNEQFF
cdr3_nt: TGTGCCAGCAGCTGGACTAGCGGGAACAATGAGCAGTTCTTC

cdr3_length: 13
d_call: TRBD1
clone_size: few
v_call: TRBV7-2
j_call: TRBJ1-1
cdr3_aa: CASSFTGGAEAFF
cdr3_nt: TGTGCCAGCAGCTTTACAGGGGGGGCGGAAGCTTTCTTT

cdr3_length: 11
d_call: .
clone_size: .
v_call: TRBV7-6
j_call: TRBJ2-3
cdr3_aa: CASSNRDTQYF
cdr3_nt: TGTGCCAGCAGCAATCGTGATACGCAGTATTTT

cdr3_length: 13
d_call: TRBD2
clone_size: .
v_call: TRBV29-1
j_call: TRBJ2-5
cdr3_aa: CSVVGTSEETQYF
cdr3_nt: TGCAGCGTTGTAGGGACTAGCGAAGAGACCCAGTACTTC

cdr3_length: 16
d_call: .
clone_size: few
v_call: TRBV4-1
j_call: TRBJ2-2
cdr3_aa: CASSQDAGRATAELFF
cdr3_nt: TGCGCCAGCAGCCAAGATGCGGGCCGAGCCACGGCGGAGCTGTTTTTT

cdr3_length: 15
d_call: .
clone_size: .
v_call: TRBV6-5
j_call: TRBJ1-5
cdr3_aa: CASSAGPGIGQPQHF
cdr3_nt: TGTGCCAGCAGTGCGGGCCCAGGGATCGGGCAGCCCCAGCATTTT

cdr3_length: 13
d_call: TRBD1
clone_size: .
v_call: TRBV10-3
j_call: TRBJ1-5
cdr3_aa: CAIATGINQPQHF
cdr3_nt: TGTGCCATCGCGACAGGGATCAATCAGCCCCAGCATTTT

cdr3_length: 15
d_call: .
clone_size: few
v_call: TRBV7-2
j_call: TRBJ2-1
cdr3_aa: CASSLASGVEDEQFF
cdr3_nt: TGTGCCAGCAGCTTAGCGTCGGGAGTGGAGGATGAGCAGTTCTTC

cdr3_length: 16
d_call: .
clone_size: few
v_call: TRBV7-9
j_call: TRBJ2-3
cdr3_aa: CASSLGDPWGTDTQYF
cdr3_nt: TGTGCCAGCAGCTTGGGCGACCCCTGGGGCACAGATACGCAGTATTTT

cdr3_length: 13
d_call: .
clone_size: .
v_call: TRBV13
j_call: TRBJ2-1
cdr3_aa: CASSPPGVNEQFF
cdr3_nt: TGTGCCAGCAGCCCGCCCGGGGTCAATGAGCAGTTCTTC

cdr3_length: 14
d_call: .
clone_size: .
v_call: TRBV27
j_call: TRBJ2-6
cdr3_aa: CASSYVSGANVLTF
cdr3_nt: TGTGCCAGCAGTTATGTATCTGGGGCCAACGTCCTGACTTTC

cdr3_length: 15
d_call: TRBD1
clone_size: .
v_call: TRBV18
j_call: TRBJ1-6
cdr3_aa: CASSSDRGQNSPLHF
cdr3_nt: TGTGCCAGCTCATCCGACAGGGGGCAGAATTCACCCCTCCACTTT

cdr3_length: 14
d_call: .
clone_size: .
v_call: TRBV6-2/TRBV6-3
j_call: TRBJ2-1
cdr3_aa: CASSKGRTYNEQFF
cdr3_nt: TGTGCCAGCAGTAAGGGACGGACCTACAATGAGCAGTTCTTC

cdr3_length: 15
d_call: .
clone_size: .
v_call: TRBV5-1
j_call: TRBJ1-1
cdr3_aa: CASSFAGWGNTEAFF
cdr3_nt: TGCGCCAGCAGCTTCGCAGGGTGGGGGAACACTGAAGCTTTCTTT

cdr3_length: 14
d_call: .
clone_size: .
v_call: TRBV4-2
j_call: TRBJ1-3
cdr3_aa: CASSQVQGGNTIYF
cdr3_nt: TGTGCCAGCAGCCAAGTGCAGGGGGGAAACACCATATATTTT

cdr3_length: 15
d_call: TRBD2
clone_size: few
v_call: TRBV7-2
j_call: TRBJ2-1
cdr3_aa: CASSWTSGIVNEQFF
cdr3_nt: TGTGCCAGCAGCTGGACTAGCGGGATTGTGAATGAGCAGTTCTTC

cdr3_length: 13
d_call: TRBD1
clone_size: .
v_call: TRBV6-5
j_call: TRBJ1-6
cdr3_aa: CASSLQGALPLHF
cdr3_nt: TGTGCCAGCAGTCTACAGGGGGCCCTACCCCTCCACTTT

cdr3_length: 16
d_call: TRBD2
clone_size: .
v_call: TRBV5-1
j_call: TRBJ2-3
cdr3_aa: CASSYGLAGVFDTQYF
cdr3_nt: TGCGCCAGCAGCTACGGACTAGCGGGAGTTTTTGATACGCAGTATTTT

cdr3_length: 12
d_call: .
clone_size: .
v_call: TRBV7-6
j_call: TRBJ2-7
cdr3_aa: CASSSPGDEQYF
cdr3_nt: TGTGCCAGCAGCTCCCCCGGGGACGAGCAGTACTTC